The T cell receptor (beta chain) under discussion was sequenced for a study of blood T cells in healthy people across ages. Alongside a J-beta primer mix, a sample-barcoded 5' primer served in a second PCR lasting 7 to 11 cycles. TCRdb fed the 5' RACE reads into MiXCR, producing one record per CDR3 protein. This table holds roughly 500,000 distinct CDR3 sequences, around 24% found once. V was clipped by 4 bases and J by 3 bases, with 12 bases between them. The length of the CDR3 is 15 residues. Researchers isolated at least 6.5 million PBMCs per sample. The sample also formed part of further work on T cells of mothers and their children. That study adds: More than five children and their three healthy Caucasian mothers were the donors. Over 8.5 million TCR beta CDR3 reads were obtained from each mother, and some 3.1 million from each child.

Sequences were obtained from blood. The chain has TRBV12-3 or TRBV12-4 and TRBJ1-4, with D hard to call. This sequence was found in a boy under 18 in good health. CDR3 in DNA: TGTGCCAGCAGTTACGCCCCCGCGGCTAATGAAAAACTGTTTTTT. Its translation: CASSYAPAANEKLFF.